The clone carrying this T cell receptor (beta chain) was found many times. Its antigen is still unknown. The authors amplified TCR beta CDR3 regions from RNA transcripts. Following a first-round RT-PCR that used HTBI primers, a second-round multiplex PCR was carried out. A single record per CDR3 protein comes from TCRdb applying MiXCR to the multiplex PCR reads. The sample carries 350,000 to 400,000 distinct CDR3 sequences, about 16% recorded once. This sample was taken from a study of Graves' ophthalmopathy and Graves' hyperthyroidism. Study-level results: A model of 13 signatures distinguished ophthalmopathy from stable hyperthyroidism at roughly 87% sensitivity and nearly 82% specificity.

Source material: peripheral blood. The origin of this receptor is a young woman with Graves' ophthalmopathy.

The CDR3 DNA follows: TGTGCCAGCAGCGCCTCCGGCGGGAGCTCTGGAAACACCATATATTTT. Translation: CASSASGGSSGNTIYF. V is TRBV9 and J is TRBJ1-3; D remains ambiguous. The V end lost 3 bases, the J end lost 0 bases, and 13 bases lay between the germline ends. This CDR3 has 16 amino acids. Per the germline V gene, CDR1 is SGDLS and CDR2 is YYNGEE.